This TCR beta chain was sequenced for a study of shared clonotypes between healthy human individuals (dated by TCRdb to 2020 to 2022). Regarding the research as a whole: Two women and a few men aged 18 to 49 years were included in the cohort. For each donor, CD4 naive and CD4 memory were each given three plates, CD8 naive was given two plates, and CD8 memory was given one plate. To estimate repertoire size and how much clonotype sharing occurs between individuals, the study deeply sequenced the blood TCR repertoires of 5 or 6 healthy adults. To increase sequencing depth and limit assay-specific biases, TCR repertoire library preparation and sequencing were carried out by different laboratories using diverse techniques. Each donor's leukapheresis produced roughly between roughly 0.85 and 9.5 billion PBMCs.

Donors were healthy HIV-negative adults with no recently reported acute infections or vaccinations. Every donor was a Caucasian adult residing in Nashville, Tennessee, USA. CD4+ T cells were enriched by magnetic negative selection; naive cells were then positively selected on CD45RA, and the negative fraction formed the memory subset. After blood collection by leukapheresis, PBMCs were isolated using Ficoll-Histopaque density gradient centrifugation and then cryopreserved in the vapor phase of liquid nitrogen. Purity and quantity of every magnetically sorted T cell population were checked by analytical flow cytometry. From each sorted fraction, genomic DNA was isolated and quantified by UV absorbance on a Nanodrop 2000c. Between the V and J ends, shortened by 3 bases and 7 bases respectively, the junction contains 9 bases. CDR1 and CDR2, looked up from the germline V gene, are WSHSY and SAAADI. Including cysteine and phenylalanine, the CDR3 has 13 amino acids. Only the CDR3 region is kept as DNA, spanning 39 bases read in frame from base 1.

Paper-wide results and their limitations: Compared with non-shared clonotypes, clonotypes shared by all four sorted-subset donors had higher generation probabilities. The small number of donors limited the genetic and exposure-history diversity represented. Based on pairwise subsampling, the degree of clonotype sharing among donors was expected to be affected by sequencing depth. Sharing across a handful of donors was observed for about 5% of naive CD4, 3.5% of naive CD8, over 2% of memory CD4, and around 0.42% of memory CD8 clonotypes. Even with the large sequencing depth, rarefaction of the sorted-subset datasets indicated that sequencing was incomplete. Sampling was restricted to blood, and TCR repertoires in tissues likely differ from the TCR repertoires found in blood. Estimated clonotype richness was generally larger for naive than for memory subsets.

Using the deep immunoSEQ assay, multiplex PCR amplified TCR CDR3 regions from genomic DNA. Extracted genomic DNA from each cell subset was distributed evenly across all wells of several immunoSEQ 96-well plates, and each plate was treated as a replicate. Each replicate PCR for sorted subsets received about 210 ng genomic DNA, equal to tens of thousands of T cell genomes. Purified libraries were measured with a Qubit 3.0 fluorometer, size-checked on a Bioanalyzer 2100, and measured again with the KAPA Library Quantification kit. Every immunoSEQ 96-well plate was sequenced on a dedicated single-read 150-cycle Illumina NextSeq 550 flow cell. For the original study's pipeline: Because only junctional sequences without quality scores were contained in the immunoSEQ output, filtering matching that applied to full-length reads could not be performed. To assign V/J genes and CDR3, sequences were annotated using PyIR, a Python wrapper for IgBLAST v1.9, with IMGT germline references. Reads with weak V/J assignments (E-value above 1e-6), missing CDR3, stop codons, out-of-frame junctions, or ambiguous translated residues were removed. V3J clonotypes were defined by identical inferred V gene, J gene, and CDR3 amino acid sequence. The percentage overlap between two repertoires was calculated by dividing the number of shared unique clonotypes by the size of the smaller repertoire. Repertoire richness was assessed with RTK rarefaction, the Chao1 estimator, and Recon v2.1 estimates of unobserved clonotypes. OLGA was used to compute generation probabilities for all TCRbeta clonotypes that the gDNA method yielded from a few donors. TCRdb mirrors the immuneACCESS table, restricted to in-frame sequences. Some clones are absent from its copies; in checked studies, under half trace to an unresolved V gene, and the reason for the others is unknown. Clone size and the V and J calls come from that table; the DNA yielded D and trimming. Present in this sample are roughly 1,600,000 clones, approximately 98.5% of which were seen just once. The ten biggest clones cover under 0.45% of the sample.

This clone was observed once. The clone's antigen remains unknown. No much larger clone exists at a distance of one base, and base qualities are not known. This receptor was obtained from a man younger than 40 in good health. Sequenced material: naive CD4+ T cells sorted from blood. The sample's cell subset or site label is to be understood as: CD45RA+ positively selected. The sequence joins TRBV10-2 to TRBJ2-2, and possibly TRBD1, on 6 matching bases. The CDR3 protein sequence reads: CASSDQGFGELFF. The base sequence is TGCGCCAGCAGTGACCAGGGGTTCGGGGAGCTGTTTTTT.